The 29 T cell receptor beta chains below come from one sample, sequenced in a study of T cells in Graves' hyperthyroidism and ophthalmopathy. Amplified TCR beta CDR3 regions derived from RNA transcripts. HTBI primers drove first-round RT-PCR of the TCR CDR3. TCRdb itself ran the multiplex PCR reads through MiXCR, one entry per CDR3 protein. The sample includes a few hundred thousand distinct CDR3 sequences, about 15% of them seen just once. Sequencing input: blood. All receptors come from a young woman with Graves' hyperthyroidism that later progressed to Graves' ophthalmopathy.

The rearrangement joins TRBV19 to TRBJ2-7; 7 bases align to TRBD1. The ends lost 6 bases at V and 3 bases at J; junction bases unmatched: 8. Germline-derived CDR1 and CDR2 are LNHDA and SQIVND (reference sequence). The CDR3 sequence is 14 residues long. The CDR3 DNA sequence: TGTGCCAGTAGATACAGGGGTGAAGGCTACGAGCAGTACTTC. Its translation: CASRYRGEGYEQYF.

Many counts were recorded for this clonotype. CDR3 bases: TGCAGTGCTAGTCGACGGTCCCAAGAGACCCAGTACTTC. Its protein is CSASRRSQETQYF. The chain couples TRBV20-1 to TRBJ2-5; D remains ambiguous. The germline gives CDR1 DFQATT, CDR2 SNEGSKA (reference sequence). This CDR3 region has 13 residues. V dropped 3 bases and J dropped 1 base, with 9 bases sitting between them.

This clonotype was counted many times. CDR3 bases: TGTGCCAGCTCAGCGACTAGCGGGAGAGATCAAGAGACCCAGTACTTC. It is translated as CASSATSGRDQETQYF. The gene calls are TRBV18 and TRBJ2-5; 12 nucleotides agree with TRBD2. V was clipped by 5 bases and J by 2 bases; unmatched bases: 6. CDR3 size: 16 residues. Germline CDR1 is KGHSH and CDR2 is LQKENI.

The sample holds a few counts of this clonotype. The chain employs TRBV14 and TRBJ1-2, with 8 bases lining up with TRBD1. CDR1 SGHDN and CDR2 FVKESK come from the germline V gene. This CDR3 has 13 residues. V was pared by 3 bases and J by 3 bases, with 0 bases of the junction left unmatched. The CDR3, as DNA: TGTGCCAGCAGCCAGGACAGGGACTATGGCTACACCTTC. As protein: CASSQDRDYGYTF. Full variable domain (rest looked up from reference TRBV14 and TRBJ1-2): EAGVTQFPSHSVIEKGQTVTLRCDPISGHDNLYWYRRVMGKEIKFLLHFVKESKQDESGMPNNRFLAERTGGTYSTLKVQPAELEDSGVYFCASSQDRDYGYTFGSGTRLTVV.

Remarks on this clonotype: Just one base apart from a much larger clone, this may be a read error. This chain joins TRBV12-3 or TRBV12-4 and TRBJ2-1; perhaps D is TRBD1 or TRBD2 (6 bases each). The CDR3 extends over 13 amino acids. V was clipped by 6 bases and J by 13 bases, with 19 bases between them. This CDR3 reads CASSNGGGEGQFF. The DNA of the CDR3 is TGTGCCAGCAGCAATGGAGGGGGAGAAGGCCAGTTCTTC.

The chain uses TRBV7-8 and TRBJ2-3, with TRBD2 matching over 7 bases. Germline V lookup: CDR1 SGHVS, CDR2 FQNEAQ. Germline trimming cut 3 bases from V and 1 base from J; bases unmatched to any gene: 7. This CDR3 region has 16 residues. CDR3 protein: CASSFLREQGTDTQYF. The CDR3 DNA reads as TGTGCCAGCAGCTTCCTGCGGGAGCAAGGCACAGATACGCAGTATTTT.

This clonotype was picked up many times. The V and J genes are TRBV28 and TRBJ2-5; 11 bases are a match to TRBD2. Per the germline V gene, CDR1 is MDHEN and CDR2 is SYDVKM. The CDR3 is 13 amino acids. V shed 6 bases and J 13 bases; nucleotides not matched to a gene: 10. CDR3 protein: CASSARGLAAGYF. The DNA for the CDR3 is TGTGCCAGCAGCGCTAGGGGACTAGCGGCCGGGTACTTC.

This clonotype was detected many times. The gene calls are TRBV6-1 and TRBJ2-5; 12 bases are a match to TRBD2. J was trimmed by 5 bases and V by 3 bases; bases with no gene match: 1. Germline CDR1 MNHNS, CDR2 SASEGT. This CDR3 comprises 14 residues. DNA for the CDR3: TGTGCCAGCAGTGATCTAGCGGGAGGGGAGACCCAGTACTTC. Its protein is CASSDLAGGETQYF.

There are a few counts of this clonotype. The CDR3 protein is CASGEFAGQAYEQYF. The DNA of the CDR3 is TGTGCCAGCGGAGAGTTTGCAGGACAGGCCTACGAGCAGTACTTC. This chain connects TRBV28 to TRBJ2-7, with 7 bases fitting TRBD1. Losses at the gene ends were 8 bases for V and 2 bases for J; bases not matched to a gene: 12. CDR1 and CDR2 (germline): MDHEN, SYDVKM. The CDR3 spans 15 residues.

As for this clonotype: The junction departs from germline at one end; a sequencing error may be responsible. In nucleotides, the CDR3 is TGCGCCAGCAGCCCGCGGACTAGCGGGAGGTACAATGAGCAGTTCTTC. This translates into CASSPRTSGRYNEQFF. This chain uses TRBV11-2 with TRBJ2-1, with 14 positions matching TRBD2. This CDR3 region has 16 residues. Germline-derived CDR1 and CDR2 are SGHAT and FQNNGV.

The V call is TRBV6-1, the J call TRBJ2-5; weak D call: TRBD1 (6 bases). Germline V gene sequence: CDR1 MNHNS, CDR2 SASEGT. The germline V and J ends were trimmed by 5 bases and 5 bases, with 15 bases remaining between them. The CDR3 totals 14 residues. The CDR3 nucleotides read TGTGCCAGCAGTCCCCGATGGGGGCGGGAGACCCAGTACTTC. It is translated as CASSPRWGRETQYF.

This clonotype was recorded at least ten times. In DNA, the CDR3 is TGTGCCAGCTCTTGGACTAGGGGGGGCAATGAGCAGTTCTTC. Encoded protein: CASSWTRGGNEQFF. The rearrangement uses TRBV18 and TRBJ2-1; D might be TRBD2 (7 bases). The V gene's germline CDR1 is KGHSH and CDR2 LQKENI. This CDR3 is built from 14 residues. V was cut by 6 bases and J by 6 bases, with 15 bases left in between.

This clonotype was detected ten times or more. This chain uses TRBV28 with TRBJ2-2; 9 bases match TRBD1. The junction had 4 bases not matched to a gene; V was cut back by 7 bases and J by 4 bases. Germline CDR1 and CDR2: MDHEN and SYDVKM. The CDR3 is made up of 14 amino acids. In nucleotides, the CDR3 is TGTGCCAGCATCCGGGACAGGGTCACCGGGGAGCTGTTTTTT. Its protein product is CASIRDRVTGELFF.

This clonotype was detected many times. This sequence joins TRBV4-2 and TRBJ1-1; D is uncertain. Looked up from germline, CDR1 is LGHNA and CDR2 is YNFKEQ. V lost 1 base and J lost 10, with 16 bases in between. CDR3 length: 14 amino acids. DNA of the CDR3: TGTGCCAGCAGCCAAGTAGGGAAGAAGCTGCCAGCTTTCTTT. It codes for CASSQVGKKLPAFF.

This clonotype has at least ten counts. The chain joins TRBV28 to TRBJ1-3, with D uncertain. V lost 1 base, J lost 0 bases, and 10 bases lay in between. Per the germline V gene, CDR1 is MDHEN and CDR2 is SYDVKM. This CDR3 is built from 16 residues. The CDR3 bases are TGTGCCAGCAGTTTATTTCTGGGCTTCTCTGGAAACACCATATATTTT. This codes for CASSLFLGFSGNTIYF.

This clonotype came up many times. The chain couples TRBV12-3 or TRBV12-4 to TRBJ2-5; 7 nucleotides line up with TRBD2. This CDR3 comprises 13 residues. J lost 5 bases, V lost 3 bases, and 3 bases had no gene match. The CDR3 nucleotides are TGTGCCAGCAGTTTTGCGGGAGTGGAGACCCAGTACTTC. This gives the protein CASSFAGVETQYF.

This chain connects TRBV24-1 to TRBJ1-1; D is unclear. V lost 5 bases and J lost 1, with 7 bases in between. The CDR3 extends over 13 amino acids. Germline assignment: CDR1 KGHDR and CDR2 SFDVKD. CDR3 sequence reads: CATSVAANTEAFF. The CDR3 DNA is TGTGCCACCAGTGTGGCAGCGAACACTGAAGCTTTCTTT.

This clonotype was observed at least ten times. The J gene is TRBJ2-5, the V gene TRBV11-2; no clear D. The germline CDR1 and CDR2 sequences are SGHAT and FQNNGV. This CDR3 region has 14 residues. Trimming stripped 1 base from V and 0 bases from J, with 6 bases between. Here the CDR3 reads CASSLGGNQETQYF. CDR3 nucleotides: TGTGCCAGCAGCTTAGGTGGCAACCAAGAGACCCAGTACTTC.

This clonotype was detected ten times or more. J is TRBJ2-1 and V is TRBV27, with 12 bases matching TRBD2. CDR1 MNHEY and CDR2 SMNVEV come from the germline V gene (reference sequence). The length of the CDR3 is 16 residues. Trimming removed 3 bases from V and 8 bases from J; junction bases left unmatched: 8. The CDR3 is CASSFRGLAGRDEQFF. The CDR3 bases are TGTGCCAGCAGTTTCAGGGGACTAGCGGGTAGGGATGAGCAGTTCTTC.

With respect to this clonotype: Being one base from a much bigger clone, this may be a read error. This chain joins TRBV7-6 and TRBJ2-1; 11 bases map to TRBD2. The germline CDR1 and CDR2 sequences are SGHVS and FNYEAQ. The trim removed 5 bases at V and 2 bases at J, leaving 8 bases unmatched. There are 17 residues in the CDR3. CDR3 region: CASSARVAGGPYNEQFF. In DNA form, the CDR3 reads TGTGCCAGCAGCGCCAGGGTAGCGGGAGGGCCCTACAATGAGCAGTTCTTC.

This clonotype showed up many times. This chain joins TRBV14 and TRBJ2-5; TRBD1 matches at 7 bases. The CDR3 spans 17 residues. V lost 0 bases, J lost 5 bases, and 12 bases stayed unmatched. In germline, CDR1 is SGHDN, CDR2 FVKESK. The CDR3 sequence is CASSQDSKKTGYETQYF. The CDR3 DNA follows: TGTGCCAGCAGCCAAGACTCGAAGAAGACAGGGTACGAGACCCAGTACTTC.

A few counts support this clonotype. CDR3 DNA sequence: TGTGCCAGCAGTTTTAGATTCCCTGGGACAGATACGCAGTATTTT. Residues: CASSFRFPGTDTQYF. The genes are TRBV6-1 and TRBJ2-3; D is unclear. The CDR3 sequence is 15 residues long. Germline V lookup: CDR1 MNHNS, CDR2 SASEGT. The V end lost 5 bases, the J end lost 3 bases, and 15 bases lay between the germline ends.

This clonotype was seen ten or more times. CDR3: CASSESFRTDTQYF. CDR3 DNA sequence: TGTGCCAGCAGTGAATCCTTCCGCACAGATACGCAGTATTTT. V gene TRBV2 combines with J gene TRBJ2-3; no clear D. V was shortened by 2 bases and J by 1 base, with 7 bases between the two germline ends. This CDR3 region has 14 residues. The germline V gene has CDR1 SNHLY and CDR2 FYNNEI.

The chain joins TRBV30 to TRBJ1-3, with D possibly being TRBD1 (5 bases). Trimming cost V 2 bases and J 3 bases, with 20 bases left between them. Germline CDR1 reads GTSNPN; CDR2 reads SVGIG (reference sequence). The CDR3 consists of 17 residues. CDR3 residues: CAWSPLKGRTFGNTIYF. DNA for the CDR3: TGTGCCTGGAGTCCGCTTAAGGGGCGGACGTTTGGAAACACCATATATTTT.

This clonotype was seen repeatedly, ten times or more. The chain carries TRBV18 and TRBJ2-7; D unclear. The length of the CDR3 is 13 residues. Trimming took 3 bases from V and 5 from J, leaving 11 bases between them. CDR1 and CDR2 from the germline V gene are KGHSH and LQKENI. CDR3 nucleotides: TGTGCCAGCTCACCTGCTGAAGTCCACGAGCAGTACTTC. Protein product: CASSPAEVHEQYF.

The chain carries TRBV5-4 and TRBJ2-7; D may match TRBD1 or TRBD2 (5 bases each). The CDR3 is 16 amino acids. CDR1 is SGHNT and CDR2 is YYREEE in the germline V gene (reference sequence). Trimming took off 3 bases at V and 0 bases at J, with 16 bases between the two ends. The CDR3 spells CASSWARGSNSYEQYF. The CDR3 DNA is TGTGCCAGCAGCTGGGCTCGGGGCTCCAACTCCTACGAGCAGTACTTC.

This clonotype has just a few counts. The chain employs TRBV5-1 and TRBJ2-2; 7 positions agree with TRBD1. Germline loops: CDR1 SGHRS, CDR2 YFSETQ. After removal of 4 bases from V and 7 bases from J, the junction contained 10 bases not matched to a gene. The CDR3 consists of 15 residues. As DNA, the CDR3 is TGCGCCAGCAGCGTAACCGGGACAGATAACGGGGAGCTGTTTTTT. Its translation: CASSVTGTDNGELFF.

As DNA, the CDR3 is TGTGCCAGCAGCTACGACAGGGGGCGCCAAGAGACCCAGTACTTC. This codes for CASSYDRGRQETQYF. This chain connects TRBV7-2 to TRBJ2-5, with TRBD1 matching 10 bases. There are 15 residues in the CDR3. Trimming removed 4 bases from V and 1 base from J; junction bases left unmatched: 3. The germline gives CDR1 SGHTA, CDR2 FQGNSA.

Ten or more counts support this clonotype. This chain connects TRBV20-1 to TRBJ2-1; TRBD2 aligns across 10 bases. Germline V gene lookup returns CDR1 DFQATT and CDR2 SNEGSKA (reference sequence). The CDR3 is 14 amino acids. J was trimmed by 5 bases and V by 3 bases; bases with no gene match: 4. The CDR3 loop reads CSARSSGSNNEQFF. The CDR3 DNA reads as TGCAGTGCTAGGTCTAGCGGGAGCAACAATGAGCAGTTCTTC.